A single sample is the source of the 30 T cell receptor beta chains below, sequenced in a study of cytomegalovirus exposure and HLA in healthy donors. Sequencing was performed with immunoSEQ multiplex PCR; in TCRdb, only in-frame clones are kept and a portion is missing. The sample carries fewer than 120,000 clones, approximately 90% recorded once. Sequencing was carried out using PBMCs. The receptor set was obtained from a woman aged 18-30 years in good health and CMV-seronegative.

This chain joins TRBV9 and TRBJ2-2; 7 nucleotides line up with TRBD2. This CDR3 spans 13 amino acids. The germline CDR1 and CDR2 sequences are SGDLS and YYNGEE. V trimming: 4 bases; J trimming: 6 bases; junction bases outside the gene matches: 3. The chain's CDR3 is CASSPRGAGELFF. The CDR3 coding sequence is TGTGCCAGCAGCCCCCGGGGGGCCGGGGAGCTGTTTTTT.

V is TRBV5-6 and J is TRBJ2-7; tentatively, D is TRBD1 (7 bases). The CDR3 contains 15 residues. Germline loops: CDR1 SGHDT, CDR2 YYEEEE. V was pared by 4 bases and J by 4 bases, with 18 bases between. CDR3 in amino acids: CASSGRFRGFYEQYF. DNA for the CDR3: TGTGCCAGCAGCGGGAGGTTCAGGGGGTTTTACGAGCAGTACTTC.

The chain combines TRBV14 with TRBJ2-1; a weak D match, TRBD1 (6 bases). The germline V gene has CDR1 SGHDN and CDR2 FVKESK. The CDR3 is 15 amino acids. V lost 3 bases and J lost 2, with 11 bases in between. DNA of the CDR3: TGTGCCAGCAGCCAGGGACACCCGACCTACAATGAGCAGTTCTTC. As protein: CASSQGHPTYNEQFF.

This sequence joins TRBV6-4 and TRBJ2-7; 7 nucleotides line up with TRBD2. The V and J ends lost 3 bases and 0 bases, in that order; junction bases with no gene match: 5. There are 15 residues in the CDR3. The V gene's germline CDR1 is MRHNA and CDR2 SNTAGT. CDR3 sequence reads: CASSESSGNSYEQYF. The CDR3 DNA is TGTGCCAGCAGTGAGTCTAGCGGTAACTCCTACGAGCAGTACTTC.

The rearrangement joins TRBV10-3 to TRBJ1-2; 8 bases agree with TRBD1. V trimming: 2 bases; J trimming: 0 bases; junction bases outside the gene matches: 8. CDR1 is ENHRY and CDR2 is SYGVKD in the germline V gene. This CDR3 spans 17 amino acids. The CDR3 spells CAISEIDRGRANYGYTF. The CDR3 coding sequence is TGTGCCATCAGTGAGATTGACAGGGGTCGAGCTAACTATGGCTACACCTTC.

This chain links TRBV4-2 with TRBJ2-1; possibly TRBD1 for D (5 bases). Per the germline V gene, CDR1 is LGHNA and CDR2 is YNFKEQ. Trimming pared 1 base from V and 7 bases from J, leaving 14 bases between. The CDR3 spans 15 residues. In nucleotides, the CDR3 is TGTGCCAGCAGCCAAGGACACAGGACGGTGAATGAGCAGTTCTTC. This sequence encodes CASSQGHRTVNEQFF.

This clone was counted once. This chain joins TRBV4-1 and TRBJ2-7; 12 bases map to TRBD2. The CDR3 totals 16 residues. Germline lookup yields CDR1 MGHRA and CDR2 YSYEKL. V shed 3 bases, J shed 2 bases, and the junction held 5 bases outside the gene matches. CDR3 nucleotide sequence: TGCGCCAGCAGCCAGTATTCTAGCGGGGGGGCCTACGAGCAGTACTTC. Encoded protein: CASSQYSSGGAYEQYF.

The chain combines TRBV2 with TRBJ2-1; 7 positions match TRBD2. This CDR3 is 12 amino acids long. V was clipped by 4 bases and J by 15 bases; unmatched bases: 9. In germline, CDR1 is SNHLY, CDR2 FYNNEI. The chain's CDR3 is CASSVGEGRRFF. Here the CDR3 DNA reads TGTGCCAGCAGTGTGGGGGAGGGGCGGAGGTTCTTC. The whole variable domain, filled in from reference TRBV2 and TRBJ2-1, reads EPEVTQTPSHQVTQMGQEVILRCVPISNHLYFYWYRQILGQKVEFLVSFYNNEISEKSEIFDDQFSVERPDGSNFTLKIRSTKLEDSAMYFCASSVGEGRRFFGPGTRLTVL.

The V and J genes are TRBV2 and TRBJ2-1; TRBD1 aligns across 7 bases. V trimming: 1 base; J trimming: 5 bases; junction bases outside the gene matches: 5. The CDR3 covers 15 residues. Germline V gene lookup returns CDR1 SNHLY and CDR2 FYNNEI. The CDR3 sequence: CASSEVQGVNNEQFF. CDR3 coding DNA: TGTGCCAGCAGTGAAGTCCAGGGGGTGAACAATGAGCAGTTCTTC.

CDR3: CASSRLTSGGADEQFF. CDR3 bases: TGTGCCAGCTCACGCCTGACTAGCGGGGGGGCAGATGAGCAGTTCTTC. The chain uses TRBV18 and TRBJ2-1, with 14 bases that match TRBD2. Germline lookup yields CDR1 KGHSH and CDR2 LQKENI. Trimming took 4 bases from V and 8 from J; bases not matched to a gene: 7. CDR3 length: 16 residues.

The J gene is TRBJ1-2, the V gene TRBV29-1; D possibly corresponds to TRBD1 (5 bases). CDR3 size: 15 residues. Trimming left V 6 bases short and J 0 bases short, with 17 bases between. CDR1 is SQVTM and CDR2 is ANQGSEA in the germline V gene. This CDR3 reads CSVGVGEATNYGYTF. As DNA, the CDR3 is TGCAGCGTGGGGGTGGGGGAGGCTACTAACTATGGCTACACCTTC.

This chain links TRBV5-1 with TRBJ2-1, with 10 bases matching TRBD2. This CDR3 is 15 amino acids long. V lost 7 bases to trimming and J lost 0 bases; unmatched junction nucleotides: 4. Germline CDR1 reads SGHRS; CDR2 reads YFSETQ. The chain's CDR3 is CASRLAGYSYNEQFF. CDR3 coding DNA: TGCGCCAGCCGACTAGCGGGCTACTCCTACAATGAGCAGTTCTTC.

The chain combines TRBV5-1 with TRBJ2-5, with D perhaps TRBD2 (6 bases). V lost 2 bases, J lost 3 bases, and 14 bases lay in between. The germline CDR1 and CDR2 sequences are SGHRS and YFSETQ. The length of the CDR3 is 15 residues. The CDR3 sequence: CASSLDRDFKETQYF. The DNA for the CDR3 is TGCGCCAGCAGCTTAGACCGGGACTTTAAAGAGACCCAGTACTTC.

This chain connects TRBV29-1 to TRBJ1-1; D is perhaps TRBD1 (6 bases). The germline V and J ends were trimmed by 0 bases and 6 bases, with 11 bases remaining between them. The CDR3 has 13 amino acids. CDR1 is SQVTM, CDR2 ANQGSEA, per germline. As DNA, the CDR3 is TGCAGCGTTGAAGATGCGGGGGCTCCTGAAGCTTTCTTT. It yields the protein CSVEDAGAPEAFF.

The chain employs TRBV28 and TRBJ1-2, with D perhaps matching TRBD1 (6 bases). From germline, CDR1 is MDHEN and CDR2 SYDVKM. The CDR3 loop spans 15 amino acids. V lost 6 bases to trimming and J lost 2 bases, with 16 bases between them. This CDR3 is CASSPSIDRNYGYTF. The CDR3 DNA is TGTGCCAGCAGCCCATCCATCGACAGGAACTATGGCTACACCTTC.

The rearrangement links TRBV7-2 to TRBJ2-7, with 7 bases that match TRBD2. V lost 5 bases and J lost 7; bases outside the gene matches: 8. Germline V CDR1 and CDR2: SGHTA, FQGNSA. The CDR3 consists of 13 residues. In nucleotides, the CDR3 is TGTGCCAGCAGCGGCGGGGGAAGTTGGGAGCAGTACTTC. This codes for CASSGGGSWEQYF.

The CDR3 bases are TGTGCCAGCAGCTTGAAGGGGACTAGCGGAAACAATGAGCAGTTCTTC. The encoded protein is CASSLKGTSGNNEQFF. V is TRBV5-4 and J is TRBJ2-1; 11 positions match TRBD2. V shed 1 base and J 5 bases; nucleotides not matched to a gene: 5. The CDR3 spans 16 residues. Germline V gene sequence: CDR1 SGHNT, CDR2 YYREEE (reference sequence).

The chain links TRBV28 to TRBJ2-3, with D uncertain. Germline V CDR1 and CDR2: MDHEN, SYDVKM. V lost 8 bases, J lost 0 bases, and 6 bases lay in between. The CDR3 is made up of 12 amino acids. The CDR3 sequence is CASASSTDTQYF. Here the CDR3 DNA reads TGTGCCAGCGCGTCCAGCACAGATACGCAGTATTTT.

CDR3 sequence reads: CASGLFTPGQGYYEQYF. As DNA, the CDR3 is TGTGCTAGTGGTTTGTTCACCCCGGGACAGGGGTACTACGAGCAGTACTTC. J is TRBJ2-7 and V is TRBV12-5; TRBD1 matches at 10 bases. This CDR3 comprises 17 residues. The germline CDR1 and CDR2 sequences are LGHNT and FRNRAP. The trim removed 2 bases at V and 3 bases at J, leaving 10 bases unmatched.

The chain uses TRBV9 and TRBJ2-5; tentative D call: TRBD2 (5 bases). CDR3 length equals 15 residues. Between the trimmed V and J ends, which lost 4 bases and 4 bases, there was a span of 17 bases. Germline-derived CDR1 and CDR2 are SGDLS and YYNGEE. The CDR3 bases are TGTGCCAGCAGCCCCAGCGGAGCTGTGGGAGAGACCCAGTACTTC. Its translation: CASSPSGAVGETQYF.

This clone was seen more than once but under ten times. V gene TRBV6-1 combines with J gene TRBJ1-2, with TRBD1 as a possible D gene (5 bases). Looked up from germline, CDR1 is MNHNS and CDR2 is SASEGT. V was clipped by 8 bases and J by 1 base, with 8 bases between them. The CDR3 extends over 12 amino acids. The CDR3 reads CASVQGNYGYTF. The CDR3 coding sequence is TGTGCCAGCGTCCAGGGTAACTATGGCTACACCTTC.

The V gene is TRBV21-1, the J gene TRBJ2-7; the table gives TRBD1 as D, unverified against the DNA. TRBV21-1 is listed as a pseudogene. The CDR3 is 13 amino acids. In DNA, the CDR3 is TGTGCCAGCCCCGGGACAGGTTCGCTCGAGCAGTACTTC. It yields the protein CASPGTGSLEQYF.

The rearrangement joins TRBV6-5 to TRBJ2-1; 9 positions agree with TRBD1. Germline V gene lookup returns CDR1 MNHEY and CDR2 SVGAGI. The length of the CDR3 is 15 residues. V gave up 5 bases and J gave up 2 bases; unmatched junction bases: 4. The CDR3 loop is CASSNRGLTYNEQFF. CDR3 sequence (DNA): TGTGCCAGCAGTAACAGGGGGCTCACCTACAATGAGCAGTTCTTC.

The rearrangement links TRBV28 to TRBJ2-7, with D possibly matching TRBD1 (5 bases). Trimming cost V 8 bases and J 1 base, with 18 bases left between them. CDR1 is MDHEN, CDR2 SYDVKM, per germline. The CDR3 runs 15 residues. The DNA for the CDR3 is TGTGCCAGCCGTGCCCCCCAGGGCTTTTCCTACGAGCAGTACTTC. Translated, it gives CASRAPQGFSYEQYF.

V gene TRBV7-9 combines with J gene TRBJ2-7, with 12 bases fitting TRBD2. The CDR3 runs 15 residues. Germline V lookup: CDR1 SEHNR, CDR2 FQNEAQ (reference sequence). The V and J ends lost 4 bases and 2 bases, in that order; junction bases with no gene match: 3. The CDR3 bases are TGTGCCAGCAGCTCCCCTAGCGGGGGGGCCTACGAGCAGTACTTC. Protein product: CASSSPSGGAYEQYF.

For this clone: At the DNA level, this CDR3 is encoded by other sequences in the same sample as well. This rearrangement joins TRBV7-3 to TRBJ2-3; TRBD2 matches at 11 bases. Per the germline V gene, CDR1 is SGHTA and CDR2 is FQGTGA. V was clipped by 4 bases and J by 1 base; unmatched bases: 1. The CDR3 is 15 residues long. The CDR3 loop is CASSSGLAGTDTQYF. The CDR3 DNA follows: TGTGCCAGCAGCTCGGGACTAGCGGGCACAGATACGCAGTATTTT.

The chain recombines TRBV28 with TRBJ1-2; D may be TRBD1 (6 bases). Germline V lookup: CDR1 MDHEN, CDR2 SYDVKM. The CDR3 covers 17 residues. V was clipped by 6 bases and J by 0 bases, with 20 bases between them. CDR3 amino acids: CASSRNRVPHTNYGYTF. The CDR3 DNA reads as TGTGCCAGCAGCCGAAACAGGGTCCCCCACACTAACTATGGCTACACCTTC.

The count of this clone is one. The CDR3 DNA reads as TGTGCCAGCAGCCACGGACTAGCGGCGGATTACGAGCAGTACTTC. This codes for CASSHGLAADYEQYF. This chain uses TRBV4-2 with TRBJ2-7; 10 positions agree with TRBD2. The CDR3 contains 15 residues. V gave up 3 bases and J gave up 4 bases; unmatched junction bases: 6. Germline V gives CDR1 LGHNA, CDR2 YNFKEQ.

The gene calls are TRBV29-1 and TRBJ2-3; TRBD2 agrees at 9 bases. Germline values: CDR1 SQVTM, CDR2 ANQGSEA. The CDR3 is 15 residues long. Trimming removed 7 bases from V and 6 bases from J; junction bases left unmatched: 14. The CDR3 coding sequence is TGCAGCGCAGTAGCGGGAGCGCCCTCACCGGATACGCAGTATTTT. Its protein is CSAVAGAPSPDTQYF.

V gene TRBV4-1 combines with J gene TRBJ1-2, with no clear D. In germline, CDR1 is MGHRA, CDR2 YSYEKL. The CDR3 runs to 15 residues. V lost 4 bases, J lost 4 bases, and 16 bases lay in between. CDR3 in amino acids: CASSPAKNRGYGYTF. In DNA form, the CDR3 reads TGCGCCAGCAGCCCCGCGAAGAACCGGGGCTATGGCTACACCTTC.